Presented here are 17 T cell receptor beta chains from one specimen sequenced in a study of blood T cell repertoires in COVID-19. Measured with immunoSEQ multiplex PCR; TCRdb has only the in-frame clones, and not every one. The sample gives 62,000 or so clones, 75% to 90% of which show up once; 8.2% is in the top ten. The sequenced material came from peripheral blood. These TCRs come from a man aged 50 to 60 with active COVID-19.

The chain combines TRBV6-5 with TRBJ2-2; 8 bases agree with TRBD1. The CDR3 length is 15 residues. CDR1 is MNHEY and CDR2 is SVGAGI in the germline V gene. V lost 7 bases and J lost 2; bases outside the gene matches: 6. The CDR3 reads CASIRQGRNTGELFF. DNA of the CDR3: TGTGCCAGCATAAGACAGGGGCGAAACACCGGGGAGCTGTTTTTT.

V usage is TRBV7-2 and J usage is TRBJ1-2; the match to TRBD1 covers 11 bases. The CDR3 length is 14 residues. Looked up from germline, CDR1 is SGHTA and CDR2 is FQGNSA. J was trimmed by 10 bases and V by 4 bases; bases with no gene match: 8. The CDR3, as DNA: TGTGCCAGCAGCTCCGGACAGGGGGCTGCCTTCTACACCTTC. Amino acid sequence: CASSSGQGAAFYTF.

The chain is built from TRBV18 and TRBJ2-5, with 12 bases matching TRBD1. The CDR3 is 18 residues long. Unmatched junction bases numbered 10, after V lost 3 bases and J lost 2 bases. Germline values: CDR1 KGHSH, CDR2 LQKENI. The chain's CDR3 is CASSPTGTGGSIQETQYF. CDR3 DNA: TGTGCCAGCTCACCTACCGGGACAGGGGGCTCAATTCAAGAGACCCAGTACTTC.

The chain recombines TRBV5-1 with TRBJ2-3; TRBD2 aligns across 7 bases. The CDR3 length is 16 residues. Germline values: CDR1 SGHRS, CDR2 YFSETQ. The trim removed 4 bases at V and 1 base at J, leaving 9 bases unmatched. CDR3 sequence (DNA): TGCGCCAGCAGCCGACGAGGGCTAGCGGGCACAGATACGCAGTATTTT. It is translated as CASSRRGLAGTDTQYF.

CDR3 DNA: TGTGCCAGCAGGGGCCTCAGGGCTAGCAATCAGCCCCAGCATTTT. Protein sequence: CASRGLRASNQPQHF. The chain has TRBV2 and TRBJ1-5, with a possible D match to TRBD1 (5 bases). Trimming shortened V by 6 bases and J by 0 bases, and 12 bases separated the two germline ends. From germline, CDR1 is SNHLY and CDR2 FYNNEI. This CDR3 is built from 15 residues. The whole variable domain, filled in from reference TRBV2 and TRBJ1-5, reads EPEVTQTPSHQVTQMGQEVILRCVPISNHLYFYWYRQILGQKVEFLVSFYNNEISEKSEIFDDQFSVERPDGSNFTLKIRSTKLEDSAMYFCASRGLRASNQPQHFGDGTRLSIL.

The V and J genes are TRBV5-6 and TRBJ2-1; possible D gene TRBD2, 7 bases. V was cut by 4 bases and J by 3 bases, with 17 bases left in between. This CDR3 has 16 amino acids. Germline lookup yields CDR1 SGHDT and CDR2 YYEEEE. The CDR3 region has the DNA TGTGCCAGCAGCCCTTCAACGGGGGGCCGCTACAATGAGCAGTTCTTC. Translation gives CASSPSTGGRYNEQFF.

The chain has TRBV4-3 and TRBJ1-1; TRBD1 matches 8 bases. The V gene's germline CDR1 is LGHNA and CDR2 YSLEER. The CDR3 consists of 15 residues. J lost 2 bases, V lost 4 bases, and 6 bases had no gene match. The CDR3 coding sequence is TGCGCCAGCAGCCTTGAAGCAGGGGGCAACACTGAAGCTTTCTTT. Amino acid sequence: CASSLEAGGNTEAFF.

The chain is built from TRBV6-2 or TRBV6-3 and TRBJ2-1, with D possibly TRBD1 on 6 matching bases. Trimming removed 3 bases at V and 0 bases at J, with 9 bases between. Germline V lookup: CDR1 MNHEY, CDR2 SVGEGT. The length of the CDR3 is 15 residues. Here the CDR3 reads CASSYSGHSYNEQFF. In DNA, the CDR3 is TGTGCCAGCAGTTATTCGGGACACTCCTACAATGAGCAGTTCTTC.

Comment on this clone: Germline and junction disagree at one end, which may indicate a read error. The chain employs TRBV7-2 and TRBJ1-3; D ambiguous. CDR1 and CDR2 (germline): SGHTA, FQGNSA. CDR3 size: 15 residues. In DNA form, the CDR3 reads TGTGCCAGCAGTTTAGGTTTTAATCGTGGAAACACCATATATTTT. Translating gives CASSLGFNRGNTIYF.

This chain links TRBV5-1 with TRBJ2-7, with a tentative D call TRBD1 (5 bases). The ends were cut back, 4 bases at V and 0 bases at J, with 14 bases in the middle. Germline values: CDR1 SGHRS, CDR2 YFSETQ. This CDR3 comprises 15 residues. Here the CDR3 reads CASSPGATSSYEQYF. The CDR3 coding sequence is TGCGCCAGCAGCCCTGGGGCTACCTCCTCCTACGAGCAGTACTTC.

The J gene is TRBJ1-1, the V gene TRBV6-5, with 7 bases identical to TRBD1. The CDR3 loop spans 12 amino acids. Unmatched junction bases numbered 3, after V lost 8 bases and J lost 3 bases. The germline CDR1 and CDR2 sequences are MNHEY and SVGAGI. Here the CDR3 DNA reads TGTGCCAGCCTGGGACAGCACACTGAAGCTTTCTTT. It codes for CASLGQHTEAFF.

The chain is built from TRBV19 and TRBJ1-1; 12 positions agree with TRBD1. Germline CDR1 is LNHDA and CDR2 is SQIVND (reference sequence). The CDR3 spans 14 residues. V lost 5 bases and J lost 4; bases outside the gene matches: 2. The CDR3 loop reads CASSRDRGLTEAFF. The CDR3, as DNA: TGTGCCAGTAGTCGGGACAGGGGGCTCACTGAAGCTTTCTTT. The variable domain in full, with the rest retrieved from reference TRBV19 and TRBJ1-1, is DGGITQSPKYLFRKEGQNVTLSCEQNLNHDAMYWYRQDPGQGLRLIYYSQIVNDFQKGDIAEGYSVSREKKESFPLTVTSAQKNPTAFYLCASSRDRGLTEAFFGQGTRLTVV.

This chain connects TRBV27 to TRBJ1-1; no clear D. The V gene's germline CDR1 is MNHEY and CDR2 SMNVEV (reference sequence). The V and J ends lost 6 bases and 2 bases respectively, with 13 bases between them. This CDR3 region has 14 residues. CDR3 coding DNA: TGTGCCAGCAGCCGTCGGGGAGGCAACACTGAAGCTTTCTTT. Translated, it gives CASSRRGGNTEAFF.

This chain joins TRBV30 and TRBJ1-5, with D unclear. CDR1 GTSNPN and CDR2 SVGIG come from the germline V gene (reference sequence). The V and J ends lost 1 base and 3 bases respectively, with 7 bases between them. The CDR3 length is 13 residues. CDR3: CAWSGLTNQPQHF. In DNA, the CDR3 is TGTGCCTGGAGTGGACTGACCAATCAGCCCCAGCATTTT.

The chain joins TRBV30 to TRBJ1-5, with TRBD1 matching over 7 bases. The V gene end was trimmed by 4 bases and the J gene end by 3 bases; junction bases not matched to a gene: 6. Germline lookup yields CDR1 GTSNPN and CDR2 SVGIG (reference sequence). The CDR3 loop spans 14 amino acids. The CDR3 spells CAWNIGTVNQPQHF. The DNA of the CDR3 is TGTGCCTGGAATATTGGGACAGTCAATCAGCCCCAGCATTTT.

The chain combines TRBV7-2 with TRBJ1-1, with a weak D call TRBD1 (5 bases). Deletions cut 1 base from V and 11 bases from J, with 8 bases between. The CDR3 has 11 amino acids. CDR1 is SGHTA and CDR2 is FQGNSA in the germline V gene. CDR3 loop: CASSLEGRAFF. The CDR3 DNA sequence: TGTGCCAGCAGCTTAGAGGGGCGGGCTTTCTTT.

J is TRBJ2-1 and V is TRBV5-4, with 12 bases that match TRBD2. CDR3 size: 15 residues. Trimming took 7 bases from V and 4 from J; bases not matched to a gene: 6. Germline assignment: CDR1 SGHNT and CDR2 YYREEE (reference sequence). CDR3 bases: TGTGCCAGCCGTACTAGCGGGGGGCTTTACAATGAGCAGTTCTTC. Translating it yields CASRTSGGLYNEQFF.